This T cell receptor beta chain was documented in a study of blood T cell repertoires in COVID-19. About the study: The analysed material was cDNA or gDNA that came from T cells, B-cell-depleted T cells, or PBMCs.

Authors' analysis steps: Amplification from reference gene primers served as the basis for estimated nucleated cell counts. This table comes from immunoSEQ multiplex PCR, and its TCRdb copy is limited to in-frame clones, with some not included. From that table come the V and J calls and clone size; the DNA was used to work out D and trimming. This table has some 220,000 clones, 75% to 85% appearing once. This clone was observed a handful of times. The TCR originated in a human donor in a cohort sampled during active COVID-19. Sequencing was done on a sample of peripheral blood.

The CDR3 loop reads CASSLPGQARDGYTF. CDR3 nucleotides: TGTGCCAGCAGTCTTCCTGGACAGGCTCGGGATGGCTACACCTTC. This chain links TRBV28 with TRBJ1-2; TRBD1 matches at 7 bases. V lost 5 bases, J lost 6 bases, and 12 bases stayed unmatched. Per germline, CDR1 MDHEN and CDR2 SYDVKM. The CDR3 extends over 15 amino acids.